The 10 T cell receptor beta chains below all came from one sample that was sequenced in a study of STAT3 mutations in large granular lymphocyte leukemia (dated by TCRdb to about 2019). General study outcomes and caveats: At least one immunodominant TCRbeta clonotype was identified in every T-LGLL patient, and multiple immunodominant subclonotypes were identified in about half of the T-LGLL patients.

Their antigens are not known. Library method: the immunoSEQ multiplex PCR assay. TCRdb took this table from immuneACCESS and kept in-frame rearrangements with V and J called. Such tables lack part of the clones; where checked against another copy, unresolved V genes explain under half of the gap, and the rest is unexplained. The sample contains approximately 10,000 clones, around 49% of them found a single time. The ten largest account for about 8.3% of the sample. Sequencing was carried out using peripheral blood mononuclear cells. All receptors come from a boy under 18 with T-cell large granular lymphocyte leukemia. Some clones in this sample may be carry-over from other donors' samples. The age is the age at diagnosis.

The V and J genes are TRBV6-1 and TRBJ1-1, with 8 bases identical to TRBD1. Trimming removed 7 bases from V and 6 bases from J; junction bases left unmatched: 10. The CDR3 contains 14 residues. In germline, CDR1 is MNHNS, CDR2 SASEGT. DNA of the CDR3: TGTGCCAGCACCCGTCCAGGGGGCAGCGCTGAAGCTTTCTTT. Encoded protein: CASTRPGGSAEAFF.

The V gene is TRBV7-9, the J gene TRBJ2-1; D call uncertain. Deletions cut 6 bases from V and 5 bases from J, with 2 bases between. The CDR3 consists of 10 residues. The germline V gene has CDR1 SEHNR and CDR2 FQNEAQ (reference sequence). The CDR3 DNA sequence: TGTGCCAGCAGTAACAATGAGCAGTTCTTC. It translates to CASSNNEQFF.

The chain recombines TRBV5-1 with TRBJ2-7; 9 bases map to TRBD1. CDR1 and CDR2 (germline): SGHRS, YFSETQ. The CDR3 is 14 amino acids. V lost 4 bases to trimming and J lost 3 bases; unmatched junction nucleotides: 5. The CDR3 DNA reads TGCGCCAGCAGCCTCCGGGACAGGGACTACGAGCAGTACTTC. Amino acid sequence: CASSLRDRDYEQYF.

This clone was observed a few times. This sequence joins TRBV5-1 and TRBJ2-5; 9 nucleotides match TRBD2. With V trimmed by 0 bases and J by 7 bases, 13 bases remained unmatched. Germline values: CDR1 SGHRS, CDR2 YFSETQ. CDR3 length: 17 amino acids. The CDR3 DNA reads TGCGCCAGCAGCTTGGCATGGGTTAGCGGGAGCCTGGGGACCCAGTACTTC. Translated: CASSLAWVSGSLGTQYF. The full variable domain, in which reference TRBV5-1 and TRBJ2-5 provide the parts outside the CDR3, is KAGVTQTPRYLIKTRGQQVTLSCSPISGHRSVSWYQQTPGQGLQFLFEYFSETQRNKGNFPGRFSGRQFSNSRSEMNVSTLELGDSALYLCASSLAWVSGSLGTQYFGPGTRLLVL.

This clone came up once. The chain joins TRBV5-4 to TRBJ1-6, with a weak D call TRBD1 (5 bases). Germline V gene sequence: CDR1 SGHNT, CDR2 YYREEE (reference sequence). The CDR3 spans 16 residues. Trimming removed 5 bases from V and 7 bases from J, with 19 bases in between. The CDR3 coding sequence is TGTGCCAGCAGTGTGGACCCGGGGCAATCAAATTCACCCCTCCACTTT. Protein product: CASSVDPGQSNSPLHF.

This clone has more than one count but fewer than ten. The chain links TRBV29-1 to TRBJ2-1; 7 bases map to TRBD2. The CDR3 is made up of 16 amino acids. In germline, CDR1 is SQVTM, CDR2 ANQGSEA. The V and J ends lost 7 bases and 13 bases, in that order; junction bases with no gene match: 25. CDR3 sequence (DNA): TGCAGCGCCCCCCAGGGAGGGCACGGTTTACATCGTACCCAGTTCTTC. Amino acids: CSAPQGGHGLHRTQFF.

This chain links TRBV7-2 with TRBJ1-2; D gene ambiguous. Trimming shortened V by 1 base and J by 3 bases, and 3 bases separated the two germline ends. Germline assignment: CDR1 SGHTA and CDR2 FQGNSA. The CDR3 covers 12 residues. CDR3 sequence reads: CASSLDHYGYTF. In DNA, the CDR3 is TGTGCCAGCAGCTTAGACCACTATGGCTACACCTTC.

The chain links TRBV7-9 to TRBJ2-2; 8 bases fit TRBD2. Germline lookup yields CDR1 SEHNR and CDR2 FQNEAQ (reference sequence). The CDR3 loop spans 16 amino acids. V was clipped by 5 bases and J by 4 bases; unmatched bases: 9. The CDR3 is CASSPIAGRSTGELFF. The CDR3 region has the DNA TGTGCCAGCAGCCCCATAGCGGGACGAAGCACCGGGGAGCTGTTTTTT.

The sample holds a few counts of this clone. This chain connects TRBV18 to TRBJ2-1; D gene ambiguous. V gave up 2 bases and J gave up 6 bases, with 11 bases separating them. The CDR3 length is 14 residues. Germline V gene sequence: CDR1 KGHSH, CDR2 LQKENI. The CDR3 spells CASSPEVSINEQFF. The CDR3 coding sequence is TGTGCCAGCTCACCAGAGGTCTCCATCAATGAGCAGTTCTTC.

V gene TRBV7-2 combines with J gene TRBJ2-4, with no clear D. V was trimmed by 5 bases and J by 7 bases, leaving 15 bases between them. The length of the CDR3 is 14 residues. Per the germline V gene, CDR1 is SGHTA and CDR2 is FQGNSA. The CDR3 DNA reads TGTGCCAGCAGCCTGGCCCCCCCCATGAACATTCAGTACTTC. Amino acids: CASSLAPPMNIQYF.